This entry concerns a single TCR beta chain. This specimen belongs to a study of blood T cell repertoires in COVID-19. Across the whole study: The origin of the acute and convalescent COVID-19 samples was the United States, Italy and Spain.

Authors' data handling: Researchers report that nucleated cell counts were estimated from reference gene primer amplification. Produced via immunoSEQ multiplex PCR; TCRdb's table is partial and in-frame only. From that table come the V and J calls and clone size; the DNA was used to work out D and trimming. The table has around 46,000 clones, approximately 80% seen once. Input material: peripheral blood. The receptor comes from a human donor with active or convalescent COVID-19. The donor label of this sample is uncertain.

CDR3 sequence: CASSDASGRAADTQYF. As DNA, the CDR3 is TGTGCCAGCAGCGACGCGAGCGGGAGGGCTGCAGATACGCAGTATTTT. The chain couples TRBV5-6 to TRBJ2-3; 10 positions agree with TRBD2. Trimming at V came to 4 bases and at J to 4 bases, leaving 9 bases not matched to a gene. CDR3 size: 16 residues. In germline, CDR1 is SGHDT, CDR2 YYEEEE.